The 25 T cell receptor beta chains below come from one sample, sequenced in a study of cytotoxic CD8 clonotypes in ibrutinib-treated CLL. Profiled with immunoSEQ multiplex PCR; TCRdb holds only in-frame clones, not every one. This sample has 65,000 to 90,000 clones, with 75% to 90% found just once. This sample comprised PBMCs, obtained after 24 months of ibrutinib treatment. Every receptor here comes from a human donor with chronic lymphocytic leukemia.

This clone has just a few counts. The V call is TRBV10-2, the J call TRBJ1-1; D might be TRBD1 (5 bases). CDR1 and CDR2 (germline): WSHSY, SAAADI. The V end was cut by 7 bases, the J end by 6 bases, with 15 bases between. This CDR3 is built from 13 residues. CDR3 DNA: TGCGCCAGCACCCCGGGGGATAAACCTGAAGCTTTCTTT. Its translation is CASTPGDKPEAFF.

This clone was recorded at least ten times. V gene TRBV5-4 combines with J gene TRBJ2-5, with TRBD2 matching over 8 bases. The CDR3 is made up of 18 amino acids. J lost 5 bases, V lost 1 base, and 16 bases had no gene match. Germline values: CDR1 SGHNT, CDR2 YYREEE (reference sequence). CDR3 sequence reads: CASSLYSGNPPGRETQYF. The CDR3 nucleotides read TGTGCCAGCAGCTTGTATAGCGGGAACCCCCCGGGAAGGGAGACCCAGTACTTC.

This clone was seen only a few times. The J gene is TRBJ1-2, the V gene TRBV28, with TRBD1 as a possible D gene (6 bases). CDR3 length equals 13 residues. Trimming pared 7 bases from V and 5 bases from J, leaving 14 bases between. Per germline, CDR1 MDHEN and CDR2 SYDVKM. CDR3 residues: CASKTGAGYGYTF. CDR3 coding DNA: TGTGCCAGCAAGACAGGTGCGGGGTATGGCTACACCTTC.

The chain has TRBV4-2 and TRBJ1-3, with no clear D. Trimming took 4 bases from V and 3 from J, leaving 10 bases between them. Germline V gene data show CDR1 as LGHNA and CDR2 as YNFKEQ. The CDR3 has 14 amino acids. CDR3 loop: CASSPDRSGNTIYF. The CDR3 bases are TGTGCCAGCAGCCCGGACCGAAGTGGAAACACCATATATTTT.

The chain couples TRBV15 to TRBJ2-3, with TRBD2 matching 8 bases. CDR3 size: 18 residues. V lost 1 base and J lost 4; bases outside the gene matches: 13. CDR1 and CDR2 from the germline V gene are LNHNV and YYDKDF (reference sequence). CDR3 nucleotide sequence: TGTGCCACCAGCAGAGCGGGAGGGCGTTTCCAAGACGCAGATACGCAGTATTTT. Translation gives CATSRAGGRFQDADTQYF.

The chain uses TRBV4-2 and TRBJ1-4; no firm D call. The germline V and J ends were trimmed by 9 bases and 8 bases, with 10 bases remaining between them. This CDR3 is 11 amino acids long. Germline-derived CDR1 and CDR2 are LGHNA and YNFKEQ. CDR3 loop: CARSRGEKLFF. The CDR3 bases are TGTGCCAGATCCAGAGGAGAAAAACTGTTTTTT.

The chain couples TRBV10-3 to TRBJ1-3; 7 bases fit TRBD1. CDR1 and CDR2 from the germline V gene are ENHRY and SYGVKD. There are 19 residues in the CDR3. V dropped 2 bases and J dropped 1; count of bases not matched to a gene: 14. The CDR3 sequence: CAISETPTGRGSSGNTIYF. DNA of the CDR3: TGTGCCATCAGTGAGACACCGACAGGGAGGGGATCTTCTGGAAACACCATATATTTT.

CDR3 region: CASSRSGTGHEQYF. DNA of the CDR3: TGTGCCAGCAGCCGTAGCGGGACTGGCCACGAGCAGTACTTC. The V gene is TRBV11-2, the J gene TRBJ2-7, with 8 positions matching TRBD2. The J segment lost 5 bases and the V segment lost 5 bases, leaving 8 bases of the junction unmatched. In germline, CDR1 is SGHAT, CDR2 FQNNGV. This CDR3 has 14 residues. Supplemented by reference TRBV11-2 and TRBJ2-7, the full variable domain reads EAGVAQSPRYKIIEKRQSVAFWCNPISGHATLYWYQQILGQGPKLLIQFQNNGVVDDSQLPKDRFSAERLKGVDSTLKIQPAKLEDSAVYLCASSRSGTGHEQYFGPGTRLTVT.

The chain joins TRBV11-3 to TRBJ2-1; D is perhaps TRBD1 (6 bases). Trimming left V 5 bases short and J 4 bases short, with 9 bases between. Germline CDR1 SGHNT, CDR2 YENEEA. This CDR3 has 13 residues. CDR3 DNA: TGTGCCAGCAGCCTCACAGGGTACAATGAGCAGTTCTTC. It translates to CASSLTGYNEQFF.

For this clone: A junction boundary mismatches the germline segment, possibly from a read error. J is TRBJ1-5 and V is TRBV25-1; D not certain. This CDR3 has 13 amino acids. Germline CDR1 and CDR2: MGHDK and SYGVNS. This chain's CDR3 is CVSSEMGNQPQHF. Written as DNA, the CDR3 is TGTGTCAGCAGTGAAATGGGCAATCAGCCCCAGCATTTT.

J is TRBJ2-1 and V is TRBV5-4, with 12 positions matching TRBD1. CDR1 is SGHNT, CDR2 YYREEE, per germline (reference sequence). The CDR3 has 16 amino acids. V was pared by 0 bases and J by 8 bases, with 6 bases of the junction left unmatched. This CDR3 is CASSLGGTGGIHEQFF. Here the CDR3 DNA reads TGTGCCAGCAGCTTGGGCGGGACAGGGGGCATCCATGAGCAGTTCTTC.

As for this clone: Within the sample, other DNA sequences also encode this same CDR3. This chain uses TRBV27 with TRBJ1-1; D unclear. The CDR3 covers 14 residues. In germline, CDR1 is MNHEY, CDR2 SMNVEV (reference sequence). Trimming stripped 6 bases from V and 4 bases from J, with 15 bases between. The CDR3 DNA follows: TGTGCCAGCAGCCCCCGGGCGGATAGCACTGAAGCTTTCTTT. Its protein is CASSPRADSTEAFF.

This clone was seen only once. The J gene is TRBJ2-1, the V gene TRBV7-9, with 8 bases fitting TRBD2. The CDR3 runs 16 residues. The germline V gene encodes CDR1 SEHNR and CDR2 FQNEAQ (reference sequence). Trimming removed 5 bases from V and 1 base from J; junction bases left unmatched: 7. DNA for the CDR3: TGTGCCAGCAGCCCCCCGGGACTAGGGTCCTACAATGAGCAGTTCTTC. Protein product: CASSPPGLGSYNEQFF.

DNA of the CDR3: TGTGCCAGCAGCTTATACCCCACCCTTTTCACCGGGGAGCTGTTTTTT. Translating it yields CASSLYPTLFTGELFF. The rearrangement links TRBV7-3 to TRBJ2-2; D remains unclear. V was trimmed by 2 bases and J by 4 bases, leaving 14 bases between them. Germline lookup yields CDR1 SGHTA and CDR2 FQGTGA. The CDR3 totals 16 residues.

The V and J genes are TRBV19 and TRBJ2-1, with TRBD2 as a possible D gene (6 bases). Germline-derived CDR1 and CDR2 are LNHDA and SQIVND (reference sequence). CDR3 length equals 16 residues. V lost 0 bases, J lost 5 bases, and 14 bases lay in between. CDR3 region: CASSIEPSGGDNEQFF. CDR3 nucleotide sequence: TGTGCCAGTAGTATAGAGCCGAGCGGAGGGGACAATGAGCAGTTCTTC.

V is TRBV28 and J is TRBJ2-7, with unresolved D. Germline-derived CDR1 and CDR2 are MDHEN and SYDVKM. Trimming cost V 6 bases and J 3 bases, with 12 bases left between them. The CDR3 is 13 residues long. DNA for the CDR3: TGTGCCAGCAGGAAACTTGTAAACTACGAGCAGTACTTC. Protein sequence: CASRKLVNYEQYF.

The sample holds many counts of this clone. CDR3 region: CASSAATSGSYEQYF. CDR3 bases: TGTGCCAGCAGCGCGGCGACTAGCGGGAGCTACGAGCAGTACTTC. V is TRBV7-2 and J is TRBJ2-7, with 12 bases aligning to TRBD2. The CDR3 spans 15 residues. V dropped 5 bases and J dropped 3; count of bases not matched to a gene: 5. CDR1 and CDR2 from the germline V gene are SGHTA and FQGNSA.

The J gene is TRBJ2-7, the V gene TRBV6-6, with unresolved D. V was clipped by 5 bases and J by 7 bases, with 9 bases between them. The CDR3 is 11 amino acids. Germline V gene sequence: CDR1 MNHNY, CDR2 SVGAGI (reference sequence). This CDR3 is CASSQTREQYF. In DNA, the CDR3 is TGTGCCAGCAGTCAAACAAGGGAGCAGTACTTC.

DNA of the CDR3: TGTGCCAGCAGCAAAGTGGGACTAGCGGGTGTAGTATGCTCCTACAATGAGCAGTTCTTC. Its translation: CASSKVGLAGVVCSYNEQFF. The chain links TRBV21-1 to TRBJ2-1; no DNA check was done on the table's D call, TRBD2. TRBV21-1 constitutes a pseudogene. The CDR3 has 20 residues.

This chain connects TRBV7-2 to TRBJ2-7; no firm D call. Germline CDR1 is SGHTA and CDR2 is FQGNSA. Trimming shortened V by 0 bases and J by 3 bases, and 6 bases separated the two germline ends. This CDR3 region has 13 residues. The DNA for the CDR3 is TGTGCCAGCAGCTTAGCTGTCGGCTACGAGCAGTACTTC. Residues: CASSLAVGYEQYF.

V usage is TRBV30 and J usage is TRBJ1-3; D not certain. Trimming pared 5 bases from V and 2 bases from J, leaving 13 bases between. This CDR3 is 14 amino acids long. Germline V gene sequence: CDR1 GTSNPN, CDR2 SVGIG (reference sequence). The CDR3 nucleotides are TGTGCCTGGCGGCGGGCCGGGCCTGGAAACACCATATATTTT. This encodes CAWRRAGPGNTIYF.

The J gene is TRBJ1-4, the V gene TRBV6-6; no clear D gene. The V end was cut by 0 bases, the J end by 0 bases, with 5 bases between. The CDR3 contains 15 residues. Looked up from germline, CDR1 is MNHNY and CDR2 is SVGAGI (reference sequence). As DNA, the CDR3 is TGTGCCAGCAGTTACTCGGATTCAACTAATGAAAAACTGTTTTTT. Encoded protein: CASSYSDSTNEKLFF.

This clone was counted between two and nine times. The chain links TRBV27 to TRBJ2-2, with a tentative D call TRBD2 (6 bases). The CDR3 runs to 15 residues. Trimming cost V 3 bases and J 5 bases, with 13 bases left between them. CDR1 MNHEY and CDR2 SMNVEV come from the germline V gene (reference sequence). CDR3 residues: CASSLDYQLTGELFF. The CDR3 DNA is TGTGCCAGCAGTTTGGACTATCAATTAACCGGGGAGCTGTTTTTT.

V usage is TRBV5-1 and J usage is TRBJ2-1, with 9 positions matching TRBD2. The CDR3 loop spans 15 amino acids. V trimming: 4 bases; J trimming: 5 bases; junction bases outside the gene matches: 7. Germline CDR1 reads SGHRS; CDR2 reads YFSETQ. The CDR3 here is CASSLSGSRDNEQFF. The DNA of the CDR3 is TGCGCCAGCAGCCTTAGCGGGAGTCGGGACAATGAGCAGTTCTTC.

J is TRBJ2-7 and V is TRBV7-6; 7 bases match TRBD1. In germline, CDR1 is SGHVS, CDR2 FNYEAQ. This CDR3 comprises 15 residues. V lost 1 base and J lost 3; bases outside the gene matches: 6. In nucleotides, the CDR3 is TGTGCCAGCAGCTTAGAGAAGGGACAGATCTACGAGCAGTACTTC. It specifies CASSLEKGQIYEQYF.